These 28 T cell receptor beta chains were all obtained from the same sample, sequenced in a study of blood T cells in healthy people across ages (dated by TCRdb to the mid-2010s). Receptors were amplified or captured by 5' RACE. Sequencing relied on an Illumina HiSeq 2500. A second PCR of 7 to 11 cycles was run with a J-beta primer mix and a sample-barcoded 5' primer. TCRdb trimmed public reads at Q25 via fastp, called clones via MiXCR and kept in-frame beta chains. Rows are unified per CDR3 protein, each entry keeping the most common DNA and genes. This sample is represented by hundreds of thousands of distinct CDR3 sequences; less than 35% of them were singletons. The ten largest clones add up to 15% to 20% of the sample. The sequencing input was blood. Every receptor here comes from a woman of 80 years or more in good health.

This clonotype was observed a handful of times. Here the CDR3 DNA reads TGCGCCAGCAGCCAAGATCAAGGGGGCGGTAATTCACCCCTCCACTTT. Translated, it gives CASSQDQGGGNSPLHF. The chain is built from TRBV4-3 and TRBJ1-6, with 7 positions matching TRBD1. V lost 0 bases, J lost 6 bases, and 5 bases stayed unmatched. This CDR3 contains 16 residues. CDR1 LGHNA and CDR2 YSLEER come from the germline V gene.

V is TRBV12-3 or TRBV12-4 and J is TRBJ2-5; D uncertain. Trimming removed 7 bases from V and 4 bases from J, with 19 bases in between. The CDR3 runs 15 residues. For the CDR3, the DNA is TGTGCCAGCACCGGAGAGGTCTTACCCCTAGAGACCCAGTACTTC. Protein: CASTGEVLPLETQYF.

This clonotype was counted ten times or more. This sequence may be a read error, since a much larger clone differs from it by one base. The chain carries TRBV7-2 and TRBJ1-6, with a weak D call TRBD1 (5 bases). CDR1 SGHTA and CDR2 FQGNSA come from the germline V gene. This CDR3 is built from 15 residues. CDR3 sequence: CASSLKQGGGSPRHF. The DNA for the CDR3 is TGTGCCAGCAGCTTAAAGCAGGGCGGGGGTTCACCCCGCCACTTT. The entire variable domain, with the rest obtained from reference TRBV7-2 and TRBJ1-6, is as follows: GAGVSQSPSNKVTEKGKDVELRCDPISGHTALYWYRQSLGQGLEFLIYFQGNSAPDKSGLPSDRFSAERTGGSVSTLTIQRTQQEDSAVYLCASSLKQGGGSPRHFGNGTRLTVT.

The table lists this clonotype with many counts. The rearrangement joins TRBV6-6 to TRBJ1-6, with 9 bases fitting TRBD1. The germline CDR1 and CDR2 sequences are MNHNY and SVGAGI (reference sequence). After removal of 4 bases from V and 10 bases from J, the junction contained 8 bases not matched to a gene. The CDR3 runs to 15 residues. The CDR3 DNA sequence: TGTGCCAGCAGTTCCCGGACAGGGGAAGGGTCACCCCTCCACTTT. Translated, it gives CASSSRTGEGSPLHF.

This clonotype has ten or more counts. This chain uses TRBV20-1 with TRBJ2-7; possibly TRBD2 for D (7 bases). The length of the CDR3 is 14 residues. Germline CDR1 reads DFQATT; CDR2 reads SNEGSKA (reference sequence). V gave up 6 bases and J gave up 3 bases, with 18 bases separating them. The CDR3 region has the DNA TGCAGTGCCCGAGGGGGGGGAACCAACTACGAGCAGTACTTC. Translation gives CSARGGGTNYEQYF.

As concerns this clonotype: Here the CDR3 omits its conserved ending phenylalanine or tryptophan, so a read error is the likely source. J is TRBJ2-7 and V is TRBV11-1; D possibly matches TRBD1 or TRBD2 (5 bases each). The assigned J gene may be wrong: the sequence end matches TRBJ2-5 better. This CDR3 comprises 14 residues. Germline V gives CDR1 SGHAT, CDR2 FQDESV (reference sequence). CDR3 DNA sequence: TGTGCCAGCAGCCTAGCCTGGGGGACGAAGACCCAGTACTGC. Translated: CASSLAWGTKTQYC.

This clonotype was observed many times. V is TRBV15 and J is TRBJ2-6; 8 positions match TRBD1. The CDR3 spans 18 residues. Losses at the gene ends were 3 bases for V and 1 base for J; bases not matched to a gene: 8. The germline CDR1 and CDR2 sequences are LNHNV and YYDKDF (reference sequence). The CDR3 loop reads CATSRKQGGSSGANVLTF. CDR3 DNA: TGTGCCACCAGCAGGAAACAGGGGGGTAGTTCTGGGGCCAACGTCCTGACTTTC.

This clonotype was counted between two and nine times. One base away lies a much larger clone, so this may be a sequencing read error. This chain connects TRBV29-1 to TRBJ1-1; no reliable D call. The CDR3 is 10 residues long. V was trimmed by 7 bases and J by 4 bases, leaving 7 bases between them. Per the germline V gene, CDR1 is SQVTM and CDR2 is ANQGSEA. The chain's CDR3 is CSAQFTEAFF. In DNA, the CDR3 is TGCAGCGCCCAGTTCACTGAAGCTTTCTTT. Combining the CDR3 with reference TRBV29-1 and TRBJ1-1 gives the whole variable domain SAVISQKPSRDICQRGTSLTIQCQVDSQVTMMFWYRQQPGQSLTLIATANQGSEATYESGFVIDKFPISRPNLTFSTLTVSNMSPEDSSIYLCSAQFTEAFFGQGTRLTVV.

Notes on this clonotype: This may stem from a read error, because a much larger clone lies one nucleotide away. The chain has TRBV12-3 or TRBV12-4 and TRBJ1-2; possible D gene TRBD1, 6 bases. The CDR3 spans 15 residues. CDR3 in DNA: TGTGTCAGCAGTTTAATAGGTATCCGGACAGATGGCTACACCTTC. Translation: CVSSLIGIRTDGYTF.

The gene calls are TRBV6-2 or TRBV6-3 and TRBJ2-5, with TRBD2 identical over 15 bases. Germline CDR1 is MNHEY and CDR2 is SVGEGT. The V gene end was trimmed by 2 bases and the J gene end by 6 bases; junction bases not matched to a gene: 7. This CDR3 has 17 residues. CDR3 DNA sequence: TGTGCCAGCAGTTACCGGACTAGCGGGAGGGACGGGAAGACCCAGTACTTC. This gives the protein CASSYRTSGRDGKTQYF.

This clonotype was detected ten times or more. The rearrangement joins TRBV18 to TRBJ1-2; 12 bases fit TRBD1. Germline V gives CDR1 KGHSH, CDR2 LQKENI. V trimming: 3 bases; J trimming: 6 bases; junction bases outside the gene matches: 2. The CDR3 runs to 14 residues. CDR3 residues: CASSPGTGGNGYTF. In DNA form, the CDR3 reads TGTGCCAGCTCACCGGGGACAGGGGGCAATGGCTACACCTTC.

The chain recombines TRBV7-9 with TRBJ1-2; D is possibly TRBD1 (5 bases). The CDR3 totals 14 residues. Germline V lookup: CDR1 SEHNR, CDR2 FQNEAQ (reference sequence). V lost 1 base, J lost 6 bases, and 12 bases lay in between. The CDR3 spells CASSLGLDSDGYTF. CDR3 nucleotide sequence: TGTGCCAGCAGCTTAGGGCTCGACAGCGATGGCTACACCTTC.

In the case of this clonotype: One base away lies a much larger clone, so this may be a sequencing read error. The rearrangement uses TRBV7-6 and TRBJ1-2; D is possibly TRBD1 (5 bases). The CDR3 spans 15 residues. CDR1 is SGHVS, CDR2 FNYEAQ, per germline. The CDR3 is CASSLAGASNYDYTF. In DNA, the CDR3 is TGTGCCAGCAGCTTAGCCGGGGCTTCTAACTATGACTACACCTTC.

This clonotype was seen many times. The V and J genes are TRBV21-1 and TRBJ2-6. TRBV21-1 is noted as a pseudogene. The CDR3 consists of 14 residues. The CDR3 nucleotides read TGTGCCAGCAGCAATAACTCTGGGGCCAACGTCCTGACTTTC. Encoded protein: CASSNNSGANVLTF.

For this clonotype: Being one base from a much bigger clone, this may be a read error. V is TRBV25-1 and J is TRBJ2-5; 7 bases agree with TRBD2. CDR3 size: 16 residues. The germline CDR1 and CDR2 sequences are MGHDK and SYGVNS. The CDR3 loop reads CASSPNPGRGQGTQYF. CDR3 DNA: TGTGCCAGCAGCCCGAACCCTGGGAGGGGTCAAGGGACCCAGTACTTC.

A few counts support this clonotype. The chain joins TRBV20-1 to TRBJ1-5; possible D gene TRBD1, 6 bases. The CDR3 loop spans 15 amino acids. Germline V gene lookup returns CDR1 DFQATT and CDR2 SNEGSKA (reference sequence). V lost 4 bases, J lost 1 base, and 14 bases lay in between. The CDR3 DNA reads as TGCAGTGCTAACAAGCAGACAGGAAGCAATCAGCCCCAGCATTTT. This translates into CSANKQTGSNQPQHF.

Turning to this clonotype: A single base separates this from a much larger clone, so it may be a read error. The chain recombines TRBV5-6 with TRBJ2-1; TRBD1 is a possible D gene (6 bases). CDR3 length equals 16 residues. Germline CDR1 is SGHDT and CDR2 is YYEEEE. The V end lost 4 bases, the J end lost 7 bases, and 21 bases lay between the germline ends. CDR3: CASSNFGAGVWNEQFF. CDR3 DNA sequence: TGTGCCAGCAGCAATTTCGGGGCAGGGGTTTGGAATGAGCAGTTCTTC.

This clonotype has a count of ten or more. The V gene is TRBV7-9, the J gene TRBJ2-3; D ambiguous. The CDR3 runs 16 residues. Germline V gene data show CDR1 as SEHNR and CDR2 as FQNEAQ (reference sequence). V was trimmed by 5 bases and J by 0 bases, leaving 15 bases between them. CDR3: CASSPGVFTSTDTQYF. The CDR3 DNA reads TGTGCCAGCAGCCCTGGAGTGTTCACTAGCACAGATACGCAGTATTTT.

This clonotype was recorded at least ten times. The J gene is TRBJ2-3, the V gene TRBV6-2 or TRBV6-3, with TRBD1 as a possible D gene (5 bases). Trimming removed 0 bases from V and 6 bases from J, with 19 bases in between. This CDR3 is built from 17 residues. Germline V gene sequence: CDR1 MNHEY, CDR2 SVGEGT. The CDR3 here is CASSYSQGQPMRDTQYF. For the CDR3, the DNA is TGTGCCAGCAGTTACTCCCAGGGCCAACCCATGCGGGATACGCAGTATTTT.

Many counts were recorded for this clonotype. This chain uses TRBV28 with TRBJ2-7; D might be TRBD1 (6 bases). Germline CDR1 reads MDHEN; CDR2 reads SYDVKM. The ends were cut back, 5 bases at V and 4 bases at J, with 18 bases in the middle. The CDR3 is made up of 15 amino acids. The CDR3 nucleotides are TGTGCCAGCAGTCCAGGGTCTGGGGGCTCTTACGAGCAGTACTTC. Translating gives CASSPGSGGSYEQYF.

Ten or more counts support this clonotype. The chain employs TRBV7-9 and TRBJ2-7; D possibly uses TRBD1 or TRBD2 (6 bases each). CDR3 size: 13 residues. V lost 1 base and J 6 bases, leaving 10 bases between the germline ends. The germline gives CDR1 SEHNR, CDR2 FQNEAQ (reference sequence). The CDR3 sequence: CASSLDRGREQYF. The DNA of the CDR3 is TGTGCCAGCAGCTTAGATCGGGGGCGCGAGCAGTACTTC.

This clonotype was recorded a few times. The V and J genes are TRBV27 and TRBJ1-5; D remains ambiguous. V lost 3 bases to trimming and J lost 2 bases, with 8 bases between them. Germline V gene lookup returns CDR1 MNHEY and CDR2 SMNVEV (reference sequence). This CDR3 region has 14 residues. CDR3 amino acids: CASSLEAGNQPQHF. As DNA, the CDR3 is TGTGCCAGCAGTTTGGAGGCCGGCAATCAGCCCCAGCATTTT.

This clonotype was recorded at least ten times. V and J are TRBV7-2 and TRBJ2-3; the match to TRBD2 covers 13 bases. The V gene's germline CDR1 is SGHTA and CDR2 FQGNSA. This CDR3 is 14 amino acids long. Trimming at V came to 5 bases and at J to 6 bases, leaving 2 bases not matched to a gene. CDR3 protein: CASSRLAGGDTQYF. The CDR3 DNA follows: TGTGCCAGCAGCCGACTAGCGGGGGGTGATACGCAGTATTTT.

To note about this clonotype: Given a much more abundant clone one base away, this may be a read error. The CDR3 sequence is CASNPMGQGGGNEQFF. Written as DNA, the CDR3 is TGTGCCAGCAACCCAATGGGACAGGGTGGGGGGAATGAGCAGTTCTTC. The J gene is TRBJ2-1, the V gene TRBV21-1; the DNA was not compared with TRBD1, the D call given in the table. TRBV21-1 is designated a pseudogene. CDR3 length: 16 amino acids.

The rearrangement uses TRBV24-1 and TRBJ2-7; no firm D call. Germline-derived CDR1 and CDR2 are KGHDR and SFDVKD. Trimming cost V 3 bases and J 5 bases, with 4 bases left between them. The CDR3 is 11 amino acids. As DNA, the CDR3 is TGTGCCACCAGTGATGGGGACGAGCAGTACTTC. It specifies CATSDGDEQYF.

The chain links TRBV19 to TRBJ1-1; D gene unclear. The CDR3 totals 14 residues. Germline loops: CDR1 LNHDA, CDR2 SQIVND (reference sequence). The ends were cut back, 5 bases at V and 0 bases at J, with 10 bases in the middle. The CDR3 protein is CASSSPGMNTEAFF. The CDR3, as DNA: TGTGCCAGTAGTTCGCCGGGGATGAACACTGAAGCTTTCTTT.

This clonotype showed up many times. CDR3 protein: CASSWDFYNSPLHF. For the CDR3, the DNA is TGTGCCAGCAGCTGGGATTTCTATAATTCACCCCTCCACTTT. This chain uses TRBV7-2 with TRBJ1-6; D is uncertain. Germline values: CDR1 SGHTA, CDR2 FQGNSA. Trimming removed 4 bases at V and 3 bases at J, with 7 bases between. This CDR3 is 14 amino acids long.

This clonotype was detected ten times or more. CDR3 nucleotides: TGTGCCAGCAGCAAAGGCTTACAGGGCCGCTACGAGCAGTACTTC. Protein product: CASSKGLQGRYEQYF. The chain employs TRBV21-1 and TRBJ2-7; the D call TRBD1 from the table was never checked on the DNA. TRBV21-1 is termed a pseudogene. The CDR3 runs 15 residues.